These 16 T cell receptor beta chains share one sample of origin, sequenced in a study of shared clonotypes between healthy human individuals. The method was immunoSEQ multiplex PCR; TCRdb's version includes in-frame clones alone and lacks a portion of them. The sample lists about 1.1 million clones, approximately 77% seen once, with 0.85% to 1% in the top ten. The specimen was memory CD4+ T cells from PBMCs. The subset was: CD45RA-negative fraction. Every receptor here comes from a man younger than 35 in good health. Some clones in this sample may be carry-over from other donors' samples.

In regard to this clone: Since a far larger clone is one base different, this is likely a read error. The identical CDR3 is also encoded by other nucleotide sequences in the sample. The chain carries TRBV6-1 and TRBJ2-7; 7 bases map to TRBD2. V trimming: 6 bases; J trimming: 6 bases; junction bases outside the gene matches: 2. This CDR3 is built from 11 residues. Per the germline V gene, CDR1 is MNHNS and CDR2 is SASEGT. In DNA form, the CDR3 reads TGTGCCAGCAGCTTAGCGGGCGAGCAGTACTTC. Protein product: CASSLAGEQYF.

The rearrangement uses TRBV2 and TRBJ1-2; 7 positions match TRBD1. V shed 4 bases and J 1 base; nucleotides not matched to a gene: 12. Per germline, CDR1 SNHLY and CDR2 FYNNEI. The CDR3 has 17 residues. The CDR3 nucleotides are TGTGCCAGCAGTGGGTGGGACAGCTGGAACAATAACTATGGCTACACCTTC. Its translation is CASSGWDSWNNNYGYTF.

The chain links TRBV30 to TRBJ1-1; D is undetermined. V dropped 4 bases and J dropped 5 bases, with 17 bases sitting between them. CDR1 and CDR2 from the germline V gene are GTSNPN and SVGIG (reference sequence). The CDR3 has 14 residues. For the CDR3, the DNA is TGTGCCTGGATTTATGAGGGAGTGGTTACTGAAGCTTTCTTT. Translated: CAWIYEGVVTEAFF.

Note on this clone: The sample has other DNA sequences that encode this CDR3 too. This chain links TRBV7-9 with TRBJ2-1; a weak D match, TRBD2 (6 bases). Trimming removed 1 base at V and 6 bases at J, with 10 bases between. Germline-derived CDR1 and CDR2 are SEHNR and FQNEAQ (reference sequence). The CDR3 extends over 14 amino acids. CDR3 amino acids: CASSLGISGNEQFF. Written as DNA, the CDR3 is TGTGCCAGCAGCTTAGGGATTAGCGGCAATGAGCAGTTCTTC.

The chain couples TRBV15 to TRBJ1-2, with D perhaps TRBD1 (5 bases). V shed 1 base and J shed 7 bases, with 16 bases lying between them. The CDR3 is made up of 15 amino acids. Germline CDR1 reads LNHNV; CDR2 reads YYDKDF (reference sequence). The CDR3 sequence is CATSRGGDGAFGYTF. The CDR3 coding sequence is TGTGCCACCAGCAGAGGTGGGGACGGGGCTTTTGGCTACACCTTC.

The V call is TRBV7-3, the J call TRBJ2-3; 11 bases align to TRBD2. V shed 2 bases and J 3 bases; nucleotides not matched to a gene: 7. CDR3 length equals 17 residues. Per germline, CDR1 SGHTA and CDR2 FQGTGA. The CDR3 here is CASSLGQTSGSTDTQYF. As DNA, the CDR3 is TGTGCCAGCAGCTTAGGCCAAACTAGCGGGAGTACAGATACGCAGTATTTT.

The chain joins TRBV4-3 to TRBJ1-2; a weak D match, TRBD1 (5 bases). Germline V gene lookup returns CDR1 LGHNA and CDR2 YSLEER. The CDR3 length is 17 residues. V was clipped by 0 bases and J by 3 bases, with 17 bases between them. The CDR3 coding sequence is TGCGCCAGCAGCCAAGATTGGGTCTCCAGGGTGGACTATGGCTACACCTTC. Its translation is CASSQDWVSRVDYGYTF.

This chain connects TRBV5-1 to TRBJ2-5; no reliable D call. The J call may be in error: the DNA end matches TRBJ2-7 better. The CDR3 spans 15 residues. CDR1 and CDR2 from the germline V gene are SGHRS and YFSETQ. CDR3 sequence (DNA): TGCGCCAGCAGCTTGGTTTTGGGTATGGGGAACGAGCAGTACTTC. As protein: CASSLVLGMGNEQYF.

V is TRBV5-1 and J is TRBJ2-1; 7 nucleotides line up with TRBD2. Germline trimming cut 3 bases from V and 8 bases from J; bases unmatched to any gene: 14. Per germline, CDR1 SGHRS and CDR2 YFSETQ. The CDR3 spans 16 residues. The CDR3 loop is CASSYLPGLTGDEQFF. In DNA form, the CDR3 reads TGCGCCAGCAGCTACCTGCCGGGACTAACGGGTGATGAGCAGTTCTTC.

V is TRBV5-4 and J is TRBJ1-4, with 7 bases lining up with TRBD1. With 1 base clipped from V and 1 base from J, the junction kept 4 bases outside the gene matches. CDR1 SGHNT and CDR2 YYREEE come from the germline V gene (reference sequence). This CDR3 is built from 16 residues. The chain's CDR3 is CASSLRQGGTNEKLFF. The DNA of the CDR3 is TGTGCCAGCAGCTTGAGGCAGGGGGGAACTAATGAAAAACTGTTTTTT.

In DNA, the CDR3 is TGTGCCAGCAGCCCCGGCTCCTTCTCTGGTCAGACCCAGTACTTC. This codes for CASSPGSFSGQTQYF. This sequence joins TRBV7-2 and TRBJ2-5; D unclear. Per germline, CDR1 SGHTA and CDR2 FQGNSA. This CDR3 comprises 15 residues. Trimming stripped 5 bases from V and 6 bases from J, with 19 bases between. Using reference TRBV7-2 and TRBJ2-5 for the parts outside the CDR3, the full variable domain is GAGVSQSPSNKVTEKGKDVELRCDPISGHTALYWYRQSLGQGLEFLIYFQGNSAPDKSGLPSDRFSAERTGGSVSTLTIQRTQQEDSAVYLCASSPGSFSGQTQYFGPGTRLLVL.

The DNA for the CDR3 is TGTGCCAGCAGCTGGGGGGCTATTGGCTACACCTTC. This translates into CASSWGAIGYTF. The chain is built from TRBV11-2 and TRBJ1-2; weak D call: TRBD1 (6 bases). This CDR3 is built from 12 residues. Germline CDR1 SGHAT, CDR2 FQNNGV. Between the trimmed V and J ends, which lost 4 bases and 7 bases, there was a span of 10 bases.

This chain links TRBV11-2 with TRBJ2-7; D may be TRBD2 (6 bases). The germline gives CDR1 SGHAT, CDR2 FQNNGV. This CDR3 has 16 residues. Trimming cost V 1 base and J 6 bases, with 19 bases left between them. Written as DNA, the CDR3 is TGTGCCAGCAGCTTAGGCCTGGGGGGAAGGATTGGCGAGCAGTACTTC. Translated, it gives CASSLGLGGRIGEQYF. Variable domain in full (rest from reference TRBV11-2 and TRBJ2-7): EAGVAQSPRYKIIEKRQSVAFWCNPISGHATLYWYQQILGQGPKLLIQFQNNGVVDDSQLPKDRFSAERLKGVDSTLKIQPAKLEDSAVYLCASSLGLGGRIGEQYFGPGTRLTVT.

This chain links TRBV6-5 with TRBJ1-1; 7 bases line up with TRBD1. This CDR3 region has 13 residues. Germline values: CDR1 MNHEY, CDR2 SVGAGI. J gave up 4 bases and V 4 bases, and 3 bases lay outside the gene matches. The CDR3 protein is CASSLTGPTEAFF. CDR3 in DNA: TGTGCCAGCAGTTTGACAGGGCCCACTGAAGCTTTCTTT.

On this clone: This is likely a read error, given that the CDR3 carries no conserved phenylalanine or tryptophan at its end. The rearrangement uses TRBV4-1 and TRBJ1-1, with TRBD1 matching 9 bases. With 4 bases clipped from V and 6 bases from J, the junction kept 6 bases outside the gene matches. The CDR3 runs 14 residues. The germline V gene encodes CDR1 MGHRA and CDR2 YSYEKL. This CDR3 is CASSPLGQGSEAFS. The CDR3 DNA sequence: TGCGCCAGCAGCCCGCTGGGACAGGGCTCTGAAGCTTTCTCT.

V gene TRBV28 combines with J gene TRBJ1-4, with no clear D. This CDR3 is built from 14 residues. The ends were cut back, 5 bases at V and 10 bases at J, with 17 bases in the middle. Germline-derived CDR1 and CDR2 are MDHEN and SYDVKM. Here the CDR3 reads CASSAEIMKPKLFF. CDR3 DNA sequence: TGTGCCAGCAGTGCGGAGATAATGAAACCAAAACTGTTTTTT.